These 2 T cell receptor beta chains share one sample of origin, sequenced in a study of cytomegalovirus exposure and HLA in healthy donors. TCRdb keeps only in-frame clones here, not all; method: immunoSEQ multiplex PCR. The table includes fewer than 350,000 clones, approximately 87% detected once. The specimen sequenced was PBMCs. The receptor source for this set is a woman younger than 30 in good health and CMV-seronegative.

The V and J genes are TRBV10-3 and TRBJ2-3; 12 bases line up with TRBD2. The CDR3 contains 14 residues. Germline V gene lookup returns CDR1 ENHRY and CDR2 SYGVKD. J gave up 10 bases and V 10 bases, and 12 bases lay outside the gene matches. CDR3 sequence: CATLLAGGPGAQYF. For the CDR3, the DNA is TGTGCCACTCTCCTAGCGGGAGGGCCCGGGGCGCAGTATTTT.

This chain connects TRBV5-1 to TRBJ2-3, with D possibly TRBD1 on 5 matching bases. This CDR3 has 14 amino acids. Trimming removed 4 bases at V and 5 bases at J, with 14 bases between. CDR1 SGHRS and CDR2 YFSETQ come from the germline V gene. CDR3 DNA: TGCGCCAGCAGCCCTACCAGGGCCGGAGATACGCAGTATTTT. Translated: CASSPTRAGDTQYF.